This T cell receptor (beta chain) came from a study of blood T cell repertoires in COVID-19 (TCRdb year 2020). For the study in its entirety: The collaborator samples originated in the United States, Italy and Spain and spanned the acute and convalescent phases of COVID-19. The prospective study material was composed of cDNA or gDNA derived from T cells, B-cell-depleted T cells, or PBMCs. The dataset comprised deeply sampled blood TCRbeta repertoires from subjects exposed to, actively infected with, or recovered from COVID-19. The repertoires were released in a freely available public database meant as a resource for research on the immune response to SARS-CoV-2. The samples were drawn from two sources: the first 160 participants of the ongoing ImmuneRACE study, and over 1,000 subjects contributed by 6 global collaborators. The sample metadata nearly always contained a de-identified subject ID, COVID-19 status, age in years and sex. HLA class I and class II types, where available, came from metadata supplied by the sample provider rather than from assay-based typing. The paper's findings and limits, for the study overall: Clinical and demographic metadata were provided uncurated, with the amount varying by source and participant.

TCRbeta CDR3 regions were amplified from genomic DNA by means of the immunoSEQ Assay, a bias-controlled multiplex PCR. The authors' pipeline ran thus. Nucleated cell counts per sample were estimated from amplification of reference gene primers within the assay. To quantify the absolute abundance of each unique TCRbeta CDR3 rearrangement, sequence reads were collapsed and filtered. For each sample, productive Simpson clonality was calculated by taking the square root of Simpson's diversity index across productive rearrangements. This is the immuneACCESS table as TCRdb keeps it, with only in-frame sequences that have V and J called. A part of the clones is gone; compared with another copy, unresolved V genes explain less than half, and the rest is unexplained. That table supplies the V and J calls and clone size; D and trimming were determined from the DNA. The sample has some 300,000 clones on record, 85% to 90% of them singletons. The ten largest clones capture roughly 1.3% of the sample.

Collaborating institutions collected whole blood in K2EDTA tubes following their own protocols. For TCRbeta analysis, collaborator samples were shipped as frozen whole blood, as isolated PBMCs, or as DNA extracted from either sample type. The CDR3 numbers 14 residues from cysteine through phenylalanine. CDR3 DNA only is kept here, 42 bases in frame from base 1. At the junction V is shortened by 6 bases and J by 4 bases; bases outside the gene matches: 6. Looking up the germline V gene yields CDR1 MDHEN and CDR2 SYDVKM. Turning to this clone: This clone's antigen is unknown. It has no much larger one-base neighbor in the sample; base qualities were not kept. The sample has other DNA sequences that encode this CDR3 too.

Input material: peripheral blood. The sequence joins TRBV28 to TRBJ2-1, and TRBD2 aligns with 7 junction nucleotides. The receptor comes from a man between 65 and 85 years old with acute or convalescent COVID-19. The CDR3 corresponds to CASSPSGSYNEQFF. In nucleotides, the sequence is TGTGCCAGCAGCCCTAGCGGAAGTTACAATGAGCAGTTCTTC.